Listed below are T cell receptor beta chains from one sample, sequenced in a study of T cell responses to AZD1222 COVID-19 vaccine. Assay used: immunoSEQ multiplex PCR; TCRdb lists only in-frame clones, some missing. The table includes 80,000 or so clones, 90% detected once. The source was peripheral blood, collected on day 0 of AZD1222 vaccination. The receptors derive from an adult in good health. Both conserved end residues are part of each CDR3. The D gene is left open where the match is weak. Some rows have no size entry. The others give once, few or many, or a class for an expanded clone.

j_gene | abundance | v_gene | d_gene | CDR3aa | CDR3nt
TRBJ1-1 | - | TRBV7-9 | - | CASSLGLGHHTEAFF | TGTGCCAGCAGCTTAGGTTTAGGACACCACACTGAAGCTTTCTTT
TRBJ2-1 | - | TRBV5-1 | TRBD2 | CASSVGSGGDNEQFF | TGCGCCAGCAGCGTGGGTAGCGGGGGGGACAATGAGCAGTTCTTC
TRBJ2-5 | - | TRBV5-1 | - | CASSLVPQETQYF | TGCGCCAGCAGCTTGGTCCCTCAAGAGACCCAGTACTTC
TRBJ2-5 | - | TRBV7-8 | - | CASRDEETQYF | TGTGCCAGCAGGGACGAGGAGACCCAGTACTTC
TRBJ2-7 | - | TRBV5-5 | - | CASTPTYREFYEQYF | TGTGCCAGCACTCCAACGTACCGGGAGTTCTACGAGCAGTACTTC
TRBJ2-7 | once | TRBV19 | - | CASSIEGNPTYEQYF | TGTGCCAGTAGTATAGAGGGGAATCCCACCTACGAGCAGTACTTC
TRBJ1-1 | - | TRBV5-5 | - | CASSLDGTLNTEAFF | TGTGCCAGCAGCTTGGATGGGACTCTGAACACTGAAGCTTTCTTT
TRBJ2-2 | - | TRBV4-1 | - | CASSPHRVWVTGELFF | TGCGCCAGCAGCCCTCACAGGGTATGGGTCACCGGGGAGCTGTTTTTT
TRBJ2-1 | - | TRBV9 | TRBD1 | CASSVAGTGINEQFF | TGTGCCAGCAGCGTTGCAGGGACAGGGATCAATGAGCAGTTCTTC
TRBJ1-4 | few | TRBV27 | - | CASSPTYGLSEKLFF | TGTGCCAGCAGCCCTACCTACGGCCTTAGTGAAAAACTGTTTTTT
TRBJ1-1 | - | TRBV9 | TRBD1 | CASSVRDRGTEAFF | TGTGCCAGCAGCGTAAGGGACAGGGGGACTGAAGCTTTCTTT
TRBJ2-5 | - | TRBV5-8 | TRBD2 | CASSLRTSGGPGTQYF | TGTGCCAGCAGCTTGCGGACTAGCGGGGGGCCGGGGACCCAGTACTTC
TRBJ1-1 | - | TRBV19 | - | CASSVNSNTEAFF | TGTGCCAGTAGTGTTAACAGCAACACTGAAGCTTTCTTT
TRBJ1-2 | - | TRBV27 | - | CASSSQGGGYTF | TGTGCCAGCAGTTCACAGGGAGGTGGCTACACCTTC
TRBJ2-7 | - | TRBV19 | TRBD1 | CASSPGLQGARDEQYF | TGTGCCAGTAGTCCTGGTCTTCAGGGGGCACGGGACGAGCAGTACTTC